The sequence of this T cell receptor beta chain was determined in a study of OX40 agonist ivuxolimab in advanced cancers. The method was immunoSEQ multiplex PCR; TCRdb's version includes in-frame clones alone and lacks a portion of them. The profile shows 40,000 to 45,000 clones, approximately 86% of them singletons. This clone appeared a single time. Germline CDR1 LNHNV, CDR2 YYDKDF (reference sequence). V was cut by 0 bases and J by 1 base, with 12 bases left in between. This CDR3 is 16 amino acids long. The clonotype comes from an adult with an advanced solid tumor such as melanoma, head and neck, liver or kidney cancer. This chain links TRBV15 with TRBJ1-1, with D maybe TRBD1 (6 bases). The material sequenced was CD4+ or CD8+ T cells sorted from blood, taken in a trial of the OX40 agonist ivuxolimab. Here the CDR3 DNA reads TGTGCCACCAGCAGAGATTGGAGGGGGTCGAACACTGAAGCTTTCTTT. This translates into CATSRDWRGSNTEAFF.